This passage covers 6 T cell receptor beta chains from one sample sequenced in a study of Ad26.COV2.S vaccination and SARS-CoV-2 variants. This sample's treatment: around 19 received Ad26.COV2.S at low or high dose, single or two shots; about 5 received placebo; per-sample allocation not given. Each sample was drawn 63 days after the first injection (of vaccine or placebo). The data were produced by immunoSEQ multiplex PCR, yet TCRdb's version contains in-frame clones alone and is incomplete. The table lists 300,000 to 350,000 clones, roughly 90% of them singletons. This sample comprised peripheral blood, obtained in a trial of Ad26.COV2.S vaccine versus placebo. These receptors originate from a person between 18 and 65 years old who received the Ad26.COV2.S COVID-19 vaccine or a placebo.

This clone has only one observation. The rearrangement joins TRBV19 to TRBJ1-5; D uncertain. Germline values: CDR1 LNHDA, CDR2 SQIVND (reference sequence). The CDR3 consists of 14 residues. Trimming took 6 bases from V and 3 from J, leaving 12 bases between them. CDR3 nucleotides: TGTGCCAGTAGCGGACGGACTATCAATCAGCCCCAGCATTTT. Its protein product is CASSGRTINQPQHF.

The chain combines TRBV3-1 (or the pseudogene TRBV3-2) with TRBJ1-6; D possibly corresponds to TRBD1 (5 bases). V dropped 1 base and J dropped 13 bases, with 32 bases sitting between them. The CDR3 has 20 residues. Germline V CDR1 and CDR2: LGHDT, YNNKEL (reference sequence). The CDR3 region has the DNA TGTGCCAGCAGCCAAGTTCCTTGGGGCACAAATCTCGGCGAATTCAGCCCCCTCCACTTT. Its translation: CASSQVPWGTNLGEFSPLHF.

The chain is built from TRBV7-2 and TRBJ2-7; the D is unclear. Trimming removed 5 bases from V and 4 bases from J, with 15 bases in between. The CDR3 is made up of 14 amino acids. The germline V gene has CDR1 SGHTA and CDR2 FQGNSA. The CDR3 protein is CASSPRRQFYEQYF. The CDR3 coding sequence is TGTGCCAGCAGCCCCCGAAGGCAGTTTTACGAGCAGTACTTC.

V and J are TRBV19 and TRBJ1-1, with no clear D. The CDR3 sequence is 14 residues long. Trimming removed 4 bases at V and 0 bases at J, with 9 bases between. The germline V gene has CDR1 LNHDA and CDR2 SQIVND (reference sequence). This chain's CDR3 is CASSNRAMNTEAFF. CDR3 in DNA: TGTGCCAGTAGTAACCGGGCAATGAACACTGAAGCTTTCTTT.

This clone came up once. The CDR3 protein is CASSVSRGTYGYTF. CDR3 nucleotides: TGTGCCAGCAGCGTATCTCGGGGGACCTATGGCTACACCTTC. The chain carries TRBV9 and TRBJ1-2, with a weak D call TRBD1 (5 bases). The CDR3 runs 14 residues. Germline assignment: CDR1 SGDLS and CDR2 YYNGEE. V lost 1 base and J lost 4, with 11 bases in between.

The chain employs TRBV18 and TRBJ1-1; the D is unclear. V was pared by 2 bases and J by 1 base, with 5 bases between. Looked up from germline, CDR1 is KGHSH and CDR2 is LQKENI. The CDR3 covers 13 residues. CDR3 region: CASSPIGNTEAFF. CDR3 nucleotides: TGTGCCAGCTCACCAATAGGGAACACTGAAGCTTTCTTT.